This T cell receptor (beta chain) was recorded in a study of T-cell reconstitution after alpha-beta-depleted transplantation in children. The ends were cut back, 0 bases at V and 4 bases at J, with 16 bases in the middle. CDR1 is ENHRY, CDR2 SYGVKD, per germline. The CDR3 totals 16 residues. This sample's TCRbeta library carried unique molecular identifier barcodes. TCRdb itself ran the PCR reads through MiXCR, one entry per CDR3 protein. The sample lists about 540,000 distinct CDR3 sequences; roughly 18% were seen once. The chain links TRBV10-3 to TRBJ2-7, with D possibly TRBD1 on 7 matching bases. This specimen consisted of PBMCs from the stem cell graft donor, obtained from the stem cell graft. The clonotype was recovered from a human donor who donated a stem cell graft to a child with acute lymphoblastic leukemia. CDR3 sequence reads: CAISESQGGPKYEQYF. Here the CDR3 DNA reads TGTGCCATCAGTGAGTCGCAGGGGGGCCCGAAATACGAGCAGTACTTC.